This T cell receptor beta chain was recovered during a study of T cell responses to AZD1222 COVID-19 vaccine. Second doses at about 4 or about 12 weeks were pooled. Clones were read by immunoSEQ multiplex PCR, and TCRdb kept only the in-frame ones, dropping some. This table holds tens of thousands of clones, roughly four fifths found once. The CDR3 runs to 13 residues. Per germline, CDR1 MDHEN and CDR2 SYDVKM. With 4 bases removed from V and 6 bases from J, the gap between germline ends came to 13 bases. This receptor was identified in an adult who received the AZD1222 COVID-19 vaccine. The sample here was peripheral blood, taken 28 days after the second AZD1222 dose. The chain uses TRBV28 and TRBJ2-7; D may correspond to TRBD1 or TRBD2 (5 bases each). CDR3 bases: TGTGCCAGCAGTTCGGGGCCTCGGGGCGAGCAGTACTTC. Amino acids: CASSSGPRGEQYF.